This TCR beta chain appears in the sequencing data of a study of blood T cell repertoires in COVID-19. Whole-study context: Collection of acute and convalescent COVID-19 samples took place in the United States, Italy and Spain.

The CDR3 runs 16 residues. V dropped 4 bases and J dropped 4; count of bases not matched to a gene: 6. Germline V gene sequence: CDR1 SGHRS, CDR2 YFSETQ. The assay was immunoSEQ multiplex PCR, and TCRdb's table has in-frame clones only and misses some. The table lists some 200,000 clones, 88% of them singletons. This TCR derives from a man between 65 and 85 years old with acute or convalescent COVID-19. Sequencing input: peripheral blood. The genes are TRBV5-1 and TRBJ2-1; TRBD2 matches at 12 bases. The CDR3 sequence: CASSASSGRGYNEQFF. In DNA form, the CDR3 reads TGCGCCAGCAGCGCCTCTAGCGGGAGGGGTTACAATGAGCAGTTCTTC.